Detailed here is one TCR beta chain. Its target is not known. These data belong to a study of cytomegalovirus exposure and HLA in healthy donors. Overall study findings and caveats: Some TCR beta chains (more than 150 of them) were listed as cytomegalovirus-associated.

The data were produced by immunoSEQ multiplex PCR, yet TCRdb's version contains in-frame clones alone and is incomplete. The sample lists about 150,000 clones; 87% were seen once. V lost 7 bases, J lost 6 bases, and 21 bases stayed unmatched. The CDR3 extends over 19 amino acids. Germline-derived CDR1 and CDR2 are MNHNS and SASEGT. This TCR came from a young man in good health and CMV-seropositive. This sequence joins TRBV6-1 and TRBJ1-4, with 9 bases aligning to TRBD1. Sequenced material: PBMCs. This CDR3 is CASIKAPGTGRRGDEKLFF. The CDR3 DNA reads TGTGCCAGCATTAAAGCACCCGGGACAGGGAGGCGGGGTGATGAAAAACTGTTTTTT.